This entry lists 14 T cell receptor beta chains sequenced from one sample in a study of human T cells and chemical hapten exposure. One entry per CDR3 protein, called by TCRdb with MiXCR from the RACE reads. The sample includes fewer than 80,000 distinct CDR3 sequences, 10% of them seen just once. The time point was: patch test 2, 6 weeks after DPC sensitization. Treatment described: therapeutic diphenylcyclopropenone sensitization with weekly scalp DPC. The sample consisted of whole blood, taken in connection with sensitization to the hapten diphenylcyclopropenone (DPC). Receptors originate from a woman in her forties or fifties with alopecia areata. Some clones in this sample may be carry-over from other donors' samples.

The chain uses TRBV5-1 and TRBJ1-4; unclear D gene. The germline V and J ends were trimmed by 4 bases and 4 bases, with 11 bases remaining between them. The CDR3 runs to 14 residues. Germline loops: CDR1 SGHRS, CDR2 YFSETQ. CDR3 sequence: CASSVRGSNEKLFF. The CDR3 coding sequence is TGCGCCAGCAGCGTACGCGGGAGTAATGAAAAACTGTTTTTT.

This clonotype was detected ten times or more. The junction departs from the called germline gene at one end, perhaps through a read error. The chain's CDR3 is CASNEGLVWETQYF. The CDR3 nucleotides are TGTGCCAGCAATGAAGGGCTTGTCTGGGAGACCCAGTACTTC. The gene calls are TRBV2 and TRBJ2-5; D is undetermined. The CDR3 has 14 amino acids. CDR1 is SNHLY and CDR2 is FYNNEI in the germline V gene. The whole variable domain, filled in from reference TRBV2 and TRBJ2-5, reads EPEVTQTPSHQVTQMGQEVILRCVPISNHLYFYWYRQILGQKVEFLVSFYNNEISEKSEIFDDQFSVERPDGSNFTLKIRSTKLEDSAMYFCASNEGLVWETQYFGPGTRLLVL.

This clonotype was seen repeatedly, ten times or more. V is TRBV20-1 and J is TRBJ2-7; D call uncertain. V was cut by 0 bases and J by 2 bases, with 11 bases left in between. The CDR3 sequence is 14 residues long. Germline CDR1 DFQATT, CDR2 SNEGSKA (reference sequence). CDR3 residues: CSARDAARTYEQYF. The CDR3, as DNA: TGCAGTGCTAGAGATGCTGCGCGGACCTACGAGCAGTACTTC.

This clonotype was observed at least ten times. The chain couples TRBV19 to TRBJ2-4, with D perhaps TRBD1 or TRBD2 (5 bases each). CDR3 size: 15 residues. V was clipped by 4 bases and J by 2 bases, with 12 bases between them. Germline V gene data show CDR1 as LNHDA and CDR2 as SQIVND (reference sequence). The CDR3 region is CASSNREGTKNIQYF. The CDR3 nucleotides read TGTGCCAGTAGTAATAGAGAGGGGACCAAAAACATTCAGTACTTC.

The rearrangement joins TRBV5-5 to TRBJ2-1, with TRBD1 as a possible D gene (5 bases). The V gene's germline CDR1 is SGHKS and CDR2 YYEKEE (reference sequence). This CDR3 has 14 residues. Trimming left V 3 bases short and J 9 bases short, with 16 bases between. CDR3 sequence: CASSWASARAEQFF. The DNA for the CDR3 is TGTGCCAGCAGCTGGGCCTCAGCCAGGGCTGAGCAGTTCTTC.

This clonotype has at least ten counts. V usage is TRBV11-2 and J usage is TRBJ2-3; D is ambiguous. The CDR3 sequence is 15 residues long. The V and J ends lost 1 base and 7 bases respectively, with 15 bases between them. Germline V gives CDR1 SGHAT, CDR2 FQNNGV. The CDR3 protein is CASSLAQPLMNTQYF. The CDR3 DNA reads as TGTGCCAGCAGCTTAGCCCAGCCGTTAATGAATACGCAGTATTTT.

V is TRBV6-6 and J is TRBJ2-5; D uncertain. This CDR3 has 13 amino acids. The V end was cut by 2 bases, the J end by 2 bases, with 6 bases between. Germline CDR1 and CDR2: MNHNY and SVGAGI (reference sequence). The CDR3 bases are TGTGCCAGCAGTTACCTGGGGCAAGAGACCCAGTACTTC. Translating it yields CASSYLGQETQYF.

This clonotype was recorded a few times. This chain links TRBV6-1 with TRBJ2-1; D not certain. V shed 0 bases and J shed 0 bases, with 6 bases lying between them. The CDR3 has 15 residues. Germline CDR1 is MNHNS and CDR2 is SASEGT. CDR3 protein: CASSEAHSSYNEQFF. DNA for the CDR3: TGTGCCAGCAGTGAAGCGCACAGCTCCTACAATGAGCAGTTCTTC.

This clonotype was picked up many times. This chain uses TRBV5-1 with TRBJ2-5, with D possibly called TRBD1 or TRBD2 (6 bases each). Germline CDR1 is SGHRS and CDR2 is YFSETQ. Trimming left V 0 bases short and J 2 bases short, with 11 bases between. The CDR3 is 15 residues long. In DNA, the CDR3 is TGCGCCAGCAGCTTGGCTAGGGGGGTTCAAGAGACCCAGTACTTC. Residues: CASSLARGVQETQYF. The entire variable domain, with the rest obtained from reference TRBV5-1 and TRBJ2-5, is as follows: KAGVTQTPRYLIKTRGQQVTLSCSPISGHRSVSWYQQTPGQGLQFLFEYFSETQRNKGNFPGRFSGRQFSNSRSEMNVSTLELGDSALYLCASSLARGVQETQYFGPGTRLLVL.

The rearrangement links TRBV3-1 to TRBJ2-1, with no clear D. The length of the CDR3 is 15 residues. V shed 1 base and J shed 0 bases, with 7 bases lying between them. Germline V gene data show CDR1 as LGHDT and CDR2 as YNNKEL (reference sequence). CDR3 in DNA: TGTGCCAGCAGCCAAGTGCGGAGCTCCTACAATGAGCAGTTCTTC. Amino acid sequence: CASSQVRSSYNEQFF.

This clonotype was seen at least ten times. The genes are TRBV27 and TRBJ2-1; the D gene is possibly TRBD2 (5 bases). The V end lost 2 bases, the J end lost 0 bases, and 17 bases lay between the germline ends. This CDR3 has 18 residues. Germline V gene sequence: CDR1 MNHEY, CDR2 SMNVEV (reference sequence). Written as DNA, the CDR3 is TGTGCCAGCAGTTTAATCGGAGGAATTCCAAGCTCCTACAATGAGCAGTTCTTC. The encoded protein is CASSLIGGIPSSYNEQFF.

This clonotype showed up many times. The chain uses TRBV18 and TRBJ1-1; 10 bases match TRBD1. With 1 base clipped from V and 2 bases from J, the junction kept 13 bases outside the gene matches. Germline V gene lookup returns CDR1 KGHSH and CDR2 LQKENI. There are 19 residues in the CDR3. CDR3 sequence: CASSPLVFSGQGLNTEAFF. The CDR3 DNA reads TGTGCCAGCTCACCACTTGTGTTTTCGGGACAGGGGCTTAACACTGAAGCTTTCTTT.

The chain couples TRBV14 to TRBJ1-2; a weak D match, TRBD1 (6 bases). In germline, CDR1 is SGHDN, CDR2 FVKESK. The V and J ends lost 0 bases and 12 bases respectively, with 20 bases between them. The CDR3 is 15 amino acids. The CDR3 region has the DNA TGTGCCAGCAGCCAAGATCGGATCAGGGGTGAGGGCCACACCTTC. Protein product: CASSQDRIRGEGHTF. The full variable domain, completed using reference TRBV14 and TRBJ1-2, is EAGVTQFPSHSVIEKGQTVTLRCDPISGHDNLYWYRRVMGKEIKFLLHFVKESKQDESGMPNNRFLAERTGGTYSTLKVQPAELEDSGVYFCASSQDRIRGEGHTFGSGTRLTVV.

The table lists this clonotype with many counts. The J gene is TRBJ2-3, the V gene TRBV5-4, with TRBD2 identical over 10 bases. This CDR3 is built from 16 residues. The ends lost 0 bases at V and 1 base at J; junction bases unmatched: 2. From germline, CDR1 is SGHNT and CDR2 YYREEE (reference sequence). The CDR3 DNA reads TGTGCCAGCAGCTTGGTAGCGGGAGGTGGCACAGATACGCAGTATTTT. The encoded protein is CASSLVAGGGTDTQYF.